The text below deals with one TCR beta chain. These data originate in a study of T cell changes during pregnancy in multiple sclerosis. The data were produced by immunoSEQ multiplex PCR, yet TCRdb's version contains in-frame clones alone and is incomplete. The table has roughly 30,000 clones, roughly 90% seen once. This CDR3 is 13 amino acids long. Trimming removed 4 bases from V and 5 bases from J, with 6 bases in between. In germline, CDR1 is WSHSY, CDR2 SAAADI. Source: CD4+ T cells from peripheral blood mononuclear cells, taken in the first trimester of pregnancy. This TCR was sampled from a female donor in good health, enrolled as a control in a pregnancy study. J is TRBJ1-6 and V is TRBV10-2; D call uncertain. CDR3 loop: CASSGQNNSPLHF. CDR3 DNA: TGCGCCAGCAGTGGGCAGAATAATTCACCCCTCCACTTT.